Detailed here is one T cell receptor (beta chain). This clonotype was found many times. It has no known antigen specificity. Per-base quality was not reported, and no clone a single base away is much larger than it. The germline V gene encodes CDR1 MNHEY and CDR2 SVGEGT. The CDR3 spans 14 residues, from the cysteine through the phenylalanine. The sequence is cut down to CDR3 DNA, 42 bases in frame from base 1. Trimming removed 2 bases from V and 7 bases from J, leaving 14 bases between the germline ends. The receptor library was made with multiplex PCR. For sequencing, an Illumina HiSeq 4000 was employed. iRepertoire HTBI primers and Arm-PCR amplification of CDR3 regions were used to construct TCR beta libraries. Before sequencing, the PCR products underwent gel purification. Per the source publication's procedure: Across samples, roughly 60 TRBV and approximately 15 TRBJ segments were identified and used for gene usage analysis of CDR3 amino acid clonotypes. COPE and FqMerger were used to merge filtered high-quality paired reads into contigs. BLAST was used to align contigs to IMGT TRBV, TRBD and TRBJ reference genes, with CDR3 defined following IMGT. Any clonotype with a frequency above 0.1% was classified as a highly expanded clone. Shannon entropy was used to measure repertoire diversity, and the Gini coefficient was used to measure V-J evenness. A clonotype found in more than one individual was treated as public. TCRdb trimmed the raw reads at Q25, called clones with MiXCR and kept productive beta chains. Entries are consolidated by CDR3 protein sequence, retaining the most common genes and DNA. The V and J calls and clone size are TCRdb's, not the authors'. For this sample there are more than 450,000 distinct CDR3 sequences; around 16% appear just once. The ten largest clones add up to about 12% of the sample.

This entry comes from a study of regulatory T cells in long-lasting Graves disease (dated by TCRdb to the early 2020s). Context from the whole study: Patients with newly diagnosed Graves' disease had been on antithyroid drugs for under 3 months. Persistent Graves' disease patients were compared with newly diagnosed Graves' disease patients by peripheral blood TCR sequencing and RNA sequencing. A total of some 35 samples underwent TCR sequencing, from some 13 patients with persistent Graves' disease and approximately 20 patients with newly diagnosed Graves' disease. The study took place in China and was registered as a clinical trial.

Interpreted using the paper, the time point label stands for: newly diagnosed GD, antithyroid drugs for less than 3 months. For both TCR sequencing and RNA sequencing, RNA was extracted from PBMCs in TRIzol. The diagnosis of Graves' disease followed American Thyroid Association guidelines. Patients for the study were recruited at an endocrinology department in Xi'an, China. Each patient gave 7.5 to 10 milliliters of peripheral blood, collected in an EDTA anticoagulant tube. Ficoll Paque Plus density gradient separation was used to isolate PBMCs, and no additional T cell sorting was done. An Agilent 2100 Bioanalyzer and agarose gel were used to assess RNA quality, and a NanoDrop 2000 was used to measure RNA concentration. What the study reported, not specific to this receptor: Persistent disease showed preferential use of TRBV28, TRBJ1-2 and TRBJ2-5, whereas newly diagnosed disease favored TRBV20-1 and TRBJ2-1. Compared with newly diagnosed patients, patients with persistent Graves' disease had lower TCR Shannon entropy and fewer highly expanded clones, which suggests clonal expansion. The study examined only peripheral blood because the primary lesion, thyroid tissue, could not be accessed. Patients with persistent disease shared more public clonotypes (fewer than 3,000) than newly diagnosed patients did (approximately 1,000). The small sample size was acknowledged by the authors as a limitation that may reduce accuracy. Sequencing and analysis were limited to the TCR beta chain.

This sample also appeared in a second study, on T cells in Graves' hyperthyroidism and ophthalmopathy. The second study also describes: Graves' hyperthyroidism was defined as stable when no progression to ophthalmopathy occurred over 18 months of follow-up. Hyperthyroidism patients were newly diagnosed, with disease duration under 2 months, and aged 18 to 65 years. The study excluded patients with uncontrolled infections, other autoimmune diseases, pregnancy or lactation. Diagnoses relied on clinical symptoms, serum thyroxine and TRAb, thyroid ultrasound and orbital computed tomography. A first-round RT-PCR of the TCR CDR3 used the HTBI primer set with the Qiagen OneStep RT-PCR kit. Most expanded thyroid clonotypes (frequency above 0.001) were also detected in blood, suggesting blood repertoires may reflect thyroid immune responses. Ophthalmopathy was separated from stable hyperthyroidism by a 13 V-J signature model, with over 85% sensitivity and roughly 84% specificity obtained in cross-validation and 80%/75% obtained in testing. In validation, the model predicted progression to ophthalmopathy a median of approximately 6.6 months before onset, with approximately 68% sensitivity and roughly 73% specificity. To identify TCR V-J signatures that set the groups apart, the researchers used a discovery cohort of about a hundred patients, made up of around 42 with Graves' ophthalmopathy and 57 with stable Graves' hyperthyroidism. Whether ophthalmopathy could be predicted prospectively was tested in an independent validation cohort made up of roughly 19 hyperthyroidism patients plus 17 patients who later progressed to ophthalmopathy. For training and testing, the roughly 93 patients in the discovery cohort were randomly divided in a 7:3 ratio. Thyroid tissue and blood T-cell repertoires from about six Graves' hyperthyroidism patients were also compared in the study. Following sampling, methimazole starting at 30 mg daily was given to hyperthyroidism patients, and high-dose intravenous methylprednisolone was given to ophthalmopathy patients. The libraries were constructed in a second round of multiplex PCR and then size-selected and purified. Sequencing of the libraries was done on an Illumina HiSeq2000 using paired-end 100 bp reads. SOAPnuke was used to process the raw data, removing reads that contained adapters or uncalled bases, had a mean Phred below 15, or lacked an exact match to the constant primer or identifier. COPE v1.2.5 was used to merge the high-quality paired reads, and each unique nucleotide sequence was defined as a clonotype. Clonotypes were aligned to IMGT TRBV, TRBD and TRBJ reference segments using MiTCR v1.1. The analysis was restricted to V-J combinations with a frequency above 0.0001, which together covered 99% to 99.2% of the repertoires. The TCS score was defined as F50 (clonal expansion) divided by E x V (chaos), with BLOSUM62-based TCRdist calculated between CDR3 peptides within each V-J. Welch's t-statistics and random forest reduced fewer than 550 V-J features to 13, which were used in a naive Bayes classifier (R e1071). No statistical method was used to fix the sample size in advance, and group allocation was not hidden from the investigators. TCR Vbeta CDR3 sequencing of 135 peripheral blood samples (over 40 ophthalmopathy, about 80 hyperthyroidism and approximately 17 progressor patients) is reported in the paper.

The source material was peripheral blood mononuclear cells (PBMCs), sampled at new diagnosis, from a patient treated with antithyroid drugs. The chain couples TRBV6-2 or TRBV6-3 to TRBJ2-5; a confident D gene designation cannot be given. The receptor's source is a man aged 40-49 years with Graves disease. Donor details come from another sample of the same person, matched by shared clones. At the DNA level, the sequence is TGTGCCAGCAGTTACGATCAGCCCCGGGTGACCCAGTACTTC. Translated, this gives CASSYDQPRVTQYF.